Shown below are 9 T cell receptor beta chains from a single sample sequenced in a study of cytomegalovirus exposure and HLA in healthy donors. PCR primers comprised 60 Vbeta and 13 Jbeta primers. TCRdb keeps only in-frame clones here, not all; method: immunoSEQ multiplex PCR. The data show approximately 110,000 clones, with approximately 69% seen just once and around 4.2% held by the top ten. The sample was PBMCs. Receptor source: a woman aged 40-49 years in good health and CMV-seropositive.

The V gene is TRBV19, the J gene TRBJ1-3; TRBD1 aligns across 8 bases. The CDR3 runs to 16 residues. V trimming: 8 bases; J trimming: 0 bases; junction bases outside the gene matches: 9. CDR1 is LNHDA and CDR2 is SQIVND in the germline V gene (reference sequence). CDR3 DNA sequence: TGTGCCAGTGCCGGCTCCGGGACAGGCTCTGGAAACACCATATATTTT. Protein: CASAGSGTGSGNTIYF.

The CDR3 protein is CASSLDFRASPYNSPLHF. The CDR3 DNA follows: TGTGCCAGCAGCTTAGACTTCAGGGCATCTCCCTATAATTCACCCCTCCACTTT. The J gene is TRBJ1-6, the V gene TRBV7-9; possible D gene TRBD1, 5 bases. Per germline, CDR1 SEHNR and CDR2 FQNEAQ (reference sequence). The CDR3 extends over 18 amino acids. Trimming removed 1 base at V and 2 bases at J, with 15 bases between.

Comments on this clone: One end of the junction varies from germline; a read error may be responsible. V usage is TRBV7-8 and J usage is TRBJ1-1; 7 bases are a match to TRBD1. Germline-derived CDR1 and CDR2 are SGHVS and FQNEAQ. CDR3 length equals 13 residues. The CDR3 spells CASNLQGSTEAFF. In DNA form, the CDR3 reads TGTGCCAGCAACTTACAGGGGAGCACTGAAGCTTTCTTT.

The chain couples TRBV7-9 to TRBJ1-1, with a possible D match to TRBD1 (5 bases). V was trimmed by 2 bases and J by 11 bases, leaving 15 bases between them. CDR1 is SEHNR, CDR2 FQNEAQ, per germline (reference sequence). The CDR3 has 13 amino acids. In DNA, the CDR3 is TGTGCCAGCAGCTTACAAGGGGCGAGGACGGCTTTCTTT. As protein: CASSLQGARTAFF.

J is TRBJ2-6 and V is TRBV4-1; the D is unclear. The CDR3 covers 16 residues. Germline lookup yields CDR1 MGHRA and CDR2 YSYEKL. Trimming pared 2 bases from V and 0 bases from J, leaving 8 bases between. CDR3 nucleotide sequence: TGCGCCAGCAGCCAACCAACGGGCTCTGGGGCCAACGTCCTGACTTTC. Translated, it gives CASSQPTGSGANVLTF.

The rearrangement uses TRBV11-3 and TRBJ2-1; possibly TRBD2 for D (6 bases). Per the germline V gene, CDR1 is SGHNT and CDR2 is YENEEA. CDR3 length: 13 residues. V lost 3 bases and J 8 bases, leaving 11 bases between the germline ends. Here the CDR3 reads CASSFASADEQFF. As DNA, the CDR3 is TGTGCCAGCAGCTTTGCTAGCGCCGATGAGCAGTTCTTC. The entire variable domain, with the rest obtained from reference TRBV11-3 and TRBJ2-1, is as follows: EAGVVQSPRYKIIEKKQPVAFWCNPISGHNTLYWYLQNLGQGPELLIRYENEEAVDDSQLPKDRFSAERLKGVDSTLKIQPAELGDSAVYLCASSFASADEQFFGPGTRLTVL.

CDR3 protein: CASSPSADGSYEQYF. The CDR3, as DNA: TGTGCCAGCTCACCCTCAGCGGATGGCTCCTACGAGCAGTACTTC. The rearrangement links TRBV18 to TRBJ2-7; TRBD2 is a possible D gene (5 bases). Trimming took off 3 bases at V and 0 bases at J, with 12 bases between the two ends. The CDR3 is made up of 15 amino acids. From germline, CDR1 is KGHSH and CDR2 LQKENI.

Concerning this clone: A read error may produce the germline difference seen at one junction end. This chain links TRBV7-9 with TRBJ1-1; the D gene is possibly TRBD1 (5 bases). The V gene's germline CDR1 is SEHNR and CDR2 FQNEAQ (reference sequence). The CDR3 runs 15 residues. In DNA, the CDR3 is TGTTCCAGCAGCCCCCGTGGGGCAGGGTGGTTATCGACTTTCTTT. It is translated as CSSSPRGAGWLSTFF.

This sequence joins TRBV5-4 and TRBJ2-3; TRBD2 agrees at 8 bases. This CDR3 is 15 amino acids long. The V gene end was trimmed by 10 bases and the J gene end by 1 base; junction bases not matched to a gene: 11. CDR1 is SGHNT, CDR2 YYREEE, per germline (reference sequence). This chain's CDR3 is CAVPGGGTGTDTQYF. The CDR3 coding sequence is TGTGCCGTCCCCGGCGGGGGGACGGGCACAGATACGCAGTATTTT. Together with reference TRBV5-4 and TRBJ2-3, the CDR3 gives the full variable domain: ETGVTQSPTHLIKTRGQQVTLRCSSQSGHNTVSWYQQALGQGPQFIFQYYREEENGRGNFPPRFSGLQFPNYSSELNVNALELDDSALYLCAVPGGGTGTDTQYFGPGTRLTVL.